Sequencing of this T cell receptor beta chain was carried out in a study of glioma-infiltrating T cells. Study outcomes and limitations: Above-expected tissue-blood divergence occurred in all gliomas, most in low-grade ones.

Trimming removed 6 bases at V and 10 bases at J, with 10 bases between. The CDR3 runs to 11 residues. Looked up from germline, CDR1 is MNHEY and CDR2 is SVGAGI. Amplification of TCR alpha and beta CDR3 regions from RNA used iRepertoire nested multiplex PCR. MiXCR, run by TCRdb on the multiplex PCR reads, gives a single entry per CDR3 protein. The sample shows under 150,000 distinct CDR3 sequences, 24% of them seen only once. To note about this clonotype: As yet, its antigen is unknown. This may come from a read error, since a much larger clone is one base off.

The chain carries TRBV6-5 and TRBJ2-1; no reliable D call. The sequenced sample was glioma tissue, nonneoplastic brain tissue, or PBMCs (not recorded which). The source of this sequence is a human donor with low-grade glioma or glioblastoma, undergoing nonglioma brain surgery, or in good health (not recorded which). DNA of the CDR3: TGTGCCAGCAGCGAATCTTACGAGCAGTTCTTC. This gives the protein CASSESYEQFF.